This TCR beta chain was captured by sequencing in a study of cytomegalovirus exposure and HLA in healthy donors. The CDR3 is made up of 12 amino acids. Trimming pared 6 bases from V and 4 bases from J, leaving 8 bases between. Germline V gene lookup returns CDR1 MNHNY and CDR2 SVGAGI (reference sequence). Despite likely unrecorded immune exposures, the donors were nominally healthy at the time of sampling. The PCR contained 60 Vbeta and 13 Jbeta primers. Repertoires were generated with immunoSEQ multiplex PCR, while TCRdb's copy carries only in-frame clones and drops some. The table has under 150,000 clones, around 70% seen once. Points from the study as a whole: Altogether, 150 to 200 TCR beta chains were recorded as cytomegalovirus-associated. Reportedly, a later analysis found an Asian-associated ancestry cluster had fewer N-insertions than the approximately 600-donor mean. Immune exposure information comprised only CMV serostatus.

There are a few counts of this clone. The antigen remains unidentified. This TCR derives from a middle-aged woman in good health and CMV-seropositive. Sequencing was done on a sample of PBMCs. V and J are TRBV6-6 and TRBJ2-3; no clear D. CDR3 protein: CASSRLSDTQYF. The CDR3 nucleotides read TGTGCCAGCAGCCGACTCTCAGATACGCAGTATTTT.